What follows are 18 T cell receptor beta chains derived from one specimen sequenced in a study of blood T cell repertoires in COVID-19. Only in-frame clones appear in the TCRdb table, and some are missing; sequencing was by immunoSEQ multiplex PCR. This table has about 140,000 clones, 88% appearing once. Sample: peripheral blood. The receptors stem from a man between 65 and 85 years old with acute or convalescent COVID-19.

On this clone itself: This specimen includes other DNA sequences encoding the same CDR3. The chain carries TRBV2 and TRBJ2-7, with 10 bases matching TRBD1. Germline-derived CDR1 and CDR2 are SNHLY and FYNNEI. Trimming removed 5 bases from V and 5 bases from J; junction bases left unmatched: 6. The CDR3 is 14 amino acids. CDR3 residues: CASSRDRGSHEQYF. Written as DNA, the CDR3 is TGTGCCAGCAGTCGGGACAGGGGAAGCCACGAGCAGTACTTC.

In its sample, this clone was seen a few times. The CDR3 spells CASSTFRTGSREKLFF. The CDR3 DNA reads as TGTGCCAGCAGTACCTTTCGGACAGGGTCCCGTGAAAAACTGTTTTTT. The chain couples TRBV27 to TRBJ1-4, with 8 bases that match TRBD1. The germline V gene encodes CDR1 MNHEY and CDR2 SMNVEV (reference sequence). V gave up 5 bases and J gave up 7 bases; unmatched junction bases: 12. CDR3 length equals 16 residues.

The V gene is TRBV6-5, the J gene TRBJ1-1; 8 nucleotides match TRBD1. V was pared by 6 bases and J by 11 bases, with 11 bases of the junction left unmatched. This CDR3 has 13 residues. The germline gives CDR1 MNHEY, CDR2 SVGAGI. This CDR3 reads CASSPSLDRGAFF. DNA of the CDR3: TGTGCCAGCAGCCCCTCCCTCGACAGGGGCGCTTTCTTT.

The chain links TRBV6-2 or TRBV6-3 to TRBJ2-5; TRBD1 matches 8 bases. J was trimmed by 3 bases and V by 6 bases; bases with no gene match: 3. Germline CDR1 MNHEY, CDR2 SVGEGT. This CDR3 contains 13 residues. The DNA for the CDR3 is TGTGCCAGCAGCTGGACAGGGAAAGAGACCCAGTACTTC. It is translated as CASSWTGKETQYF.

V and J are TRBV28 and TRBJ2-3, with 10 bases aligning to TRBD2. The V gene end was trimmed by 6 bases and the J gene end by 8 bases; junction bases not matched to a gene: 17. CDR1 and CDR2 from the germline V gene are MDHEN and SYDVKM. The CDR3 length is 17 residues. The CDR3 sequence: CASSQRGGAGGLVTQYF. Written as DNA, the CDR3 is TGTGCCAGCAGCCAAAGGGGGGGAGCGGGAGGGCTGGTTACGCAGTATTTT.

This CDR3 is CASSPQGFGNTIYF. In nucleotides, the CDR3 is TGTGCCAGCAGTCCCCAGGGCTTTGGAAACACCATATATTTT. The genes are TRBV27 and TRBJ1-3; perhaps TRBD1 as D (5 bases). The CDR3 runs to 14 residues. Germline V gene data show CDR1 as MNHEY and CDR2 as SMNVEV (reference sequence). V was trimmed by 5 bases and J by 3 bases, leaving 11 bases between them.

The J gene is TRBJ2-2, the V gene TRBV7-2; TRBD2 is a possible D gene (5 bases). CDR1 is SGHTA and CDR2 is FQGNSA in the germline V gene. Trimming pared 2 bases from V and 3 bases from J, leaving 13 bases between. The CDR3 spans 16 residues. The CDR3 loop reads CASSLMALLDTGELFF. The CDR3 DNA follows: TGTGCCAGCAGCTTAATGGCTCTACTAGACACCGGGGAGCTGTTTTTT.

This sequence joins TRBV11-3 and TRBJ1-4; 7 nucleotides line up with TRBD1. The CDR3 spans 17 residues. With 0 bases clipped from V and 6 bases from J, the junction kept 10 bases outside the gene matches. Germline V gives CDR1 SGHNT, CDR2 YENEEA. This chain's CDR3 is CASSLETTGTVDEKLFF. CDR3 DNA sequence: TGTGCCAGCAGCTTAGAAACGACCGGGACAGTTGATGAAAAACTGTTTTTT.

The V call is TRBV6-2 or TRBV6-3, the J call TRBJ2-2, with 8 bases that match TRBD2. Germline CDR1 MNHEY, CDR2 SVGEGT. The V and J ends lost 0 bases and 3 bases, in that order; junction bases with no gene match: 3. The CDR3 runs to 16 residues. The CDR3 loop is CASSYSGTRHTGELFF. The CDR3 DNA reads as TGTGCCAGCAGTTACTCCGGGACTAGGCACACCGGGGAGCTGTTTTTT.

The chain combines TRBV4-2 with TRBJ1-6; 9 bases agree with TRBD1. Germline trimming cut 5 bases from V and 5 bases from J; bases unmatched to any gene: 7. CDR3 length: 16 residues. Germline CDR1 and CDR2: LGHNA and YNFKEQ. CDR3: CASSSWWDRDNSPLHF. Here the CDR3 DNA reads TGTGCCAGCAGCAGCTGGTGGGACAGGGATAATTCACCCCTCCACTTT.

This clone was seen a single time. The CDR3 nucleotides are TGTGCCAGCTCACCAGTCGTCTCCACAGATACGCAGTATTTT. Its protein is CASSPVVSTDTQYF. This chain links TRBV18 with TRBJ2-3; D is ambiguous. Germline values: CDR1 KGHSH, CDR2 LQKENI. The V and J ends lost 2 bases and 2 bases respectively, with 8 bases between them. CDR3 size: 14 residues.

The DNA for the CDR3 is TGTGCCAGCAGTTTTTATTGGGACAAAAAACATCAGCCCCAGCATTTT. Amino acid sequence: CASSFYWDKKHQPQHF. V gene TRBV28 combines with J gene TRBJ1-5; a possible D gene is TRBD1 (6 bases). The CDR3 is made up of 16 amino acids. V was cut by 3 bases and J by 5 bases, with 17 bases left in between. The germline CDR1 and CDR2 sequences are MDHEN and SYDVKM. The full variable domain, completed using reference TRBV28 and TRBJ1-5, is DVKVTQSSRYLVKRTGEKVFLECVQDMDHENMFWYRQDPGLGLRLIYFSYDVKMKEKGDIPEGYSVSREKKERFSLILESASTNQTSMYLCASSFYWDKKHQPQHFGDGTRLSIL.

This chain connects TRBV5-1 to TRBJ1-2; 7 nucleotides match TRBD1. CDR1 is SGHRS, CDR2 YFSETQ, per germline. V was pared by 3 bases and J by 3 bases, with 17 bases of the junction left unmatched. The CDR3 consists of 18 residues. The CDR3 DNA sequence: TGCGCCAGCAGCTCCGAAAACGACAGGGAACGCCTCCACTATGGCTACACCTTC. Translation gives CASSSENDRERLHYGYTF. Filled out from reference TRBV5-1 and TRBJ1-2, the complete variable domain reads KAGVTQTPRYLIKTRGQQVTLSCSPISGHRSVSWYQQTPGQGLQFLFEYFSETQRNKGNFPGRFSGRQFSNSRSEMNVSTLELGDSALYLCASSSENDRERLHYGYTFGSGTRLTVV.

The chain couples TRBV24-1 to TRBJ2-5; possibly TRBD1 for D (6 bases). The germline gives CDR1 KGHDR, CDR2 SFDVKD. The CDR3 totals 13 residues. V dropped 12 bases and J dropped 5 bases, with 18 bases sitting between them. Written as DNA, the CDR3 is TGTGCCGTCTCCCAGGGGCCGACGGAGACCCAGTACTTC. As protein: CAVSQGPTETQYF.

The chain joins TRBV30 to TRBJ2-3; 10 nucleotides match TRBD2. The CDR3 extends over 13 amino acids. Germline V gene sequence: CDR1 GTSNPN, CDR2 SVGIG (reference sequence). The trim removed 5 bases at V and 5 bases at J, leaving 4 bases unmatched. CDR3 DNA sequence: TGTGCCTGGGAGCGGGAGGGCCAAGATACGCAGTATTTT. As protein: CAWEREGQDTQYF.

The genes are TRBV15 and TRBJ2-1, with D possibly TRBD2 on 6 matching bases. CDR1 and CDR2 from the germline V gene are LNHNV and YYDKDF (reference sequence). The CDR3 has 17 amino acids. V lost 1 base, J lost 4 bases, and 17 bases lay in between. The CDR3 coding sequence is TGTGCCACCAGCAGAGTGCCCTCGGGACTTACTTACAATGAGCAGTTCTTC. Its protein product is CATSRVPSGLTYNEQFF. The full variable domain, its missing parts supplied by reference TRBV15 and TRBJ2-1, is DAMVIQNPRYQVTQFGKPVTLSCSQTLNHNVMYWYQQKSSQAPKLLFHYYDKDFNNEADTPDNFQSRRPNTSFCFLDIRSPGLGDTAMYLCATSRVPSGLTYNEQFFGPGTRLTVL.

V is TRBV9 and J is TRBJ2-2; the match to TRBD2 covers 8 bases. Germline V gives CDR1 SGDLS, CDR2 YYNGEE. This CDR3 region has 15 residues. With V trimmed by 6 bases and J by 6 bases, 10 bases remained unmatched. In nucleotides, the CDR3 is TGTGCCAGCACCCGAGGAGAACTAGCGGCCGGGGAGCTGTTTTTT. It specifies CASTRGELAAGELFF.

This clone was seen only once. The V and J genes are TRBV7-8 and TRBJ1-1, with a weak D call TRBD1 (5 bases). This CDR3 has 17 residues. Germline lookup yields CDR1 SGHVS and CDR2 FQNEAQ. The ends were cut back, 0 bases at V and 3 bases at J, with 17 bases in the middle. In DNA form, the CDR3 reads TGTGCCAGCAGCTTAGCCCCTAGGGGCCCCAGGGACACTGAAGCTTTCTTT. Protein product: CASSLAPRGPRDTEAFF.